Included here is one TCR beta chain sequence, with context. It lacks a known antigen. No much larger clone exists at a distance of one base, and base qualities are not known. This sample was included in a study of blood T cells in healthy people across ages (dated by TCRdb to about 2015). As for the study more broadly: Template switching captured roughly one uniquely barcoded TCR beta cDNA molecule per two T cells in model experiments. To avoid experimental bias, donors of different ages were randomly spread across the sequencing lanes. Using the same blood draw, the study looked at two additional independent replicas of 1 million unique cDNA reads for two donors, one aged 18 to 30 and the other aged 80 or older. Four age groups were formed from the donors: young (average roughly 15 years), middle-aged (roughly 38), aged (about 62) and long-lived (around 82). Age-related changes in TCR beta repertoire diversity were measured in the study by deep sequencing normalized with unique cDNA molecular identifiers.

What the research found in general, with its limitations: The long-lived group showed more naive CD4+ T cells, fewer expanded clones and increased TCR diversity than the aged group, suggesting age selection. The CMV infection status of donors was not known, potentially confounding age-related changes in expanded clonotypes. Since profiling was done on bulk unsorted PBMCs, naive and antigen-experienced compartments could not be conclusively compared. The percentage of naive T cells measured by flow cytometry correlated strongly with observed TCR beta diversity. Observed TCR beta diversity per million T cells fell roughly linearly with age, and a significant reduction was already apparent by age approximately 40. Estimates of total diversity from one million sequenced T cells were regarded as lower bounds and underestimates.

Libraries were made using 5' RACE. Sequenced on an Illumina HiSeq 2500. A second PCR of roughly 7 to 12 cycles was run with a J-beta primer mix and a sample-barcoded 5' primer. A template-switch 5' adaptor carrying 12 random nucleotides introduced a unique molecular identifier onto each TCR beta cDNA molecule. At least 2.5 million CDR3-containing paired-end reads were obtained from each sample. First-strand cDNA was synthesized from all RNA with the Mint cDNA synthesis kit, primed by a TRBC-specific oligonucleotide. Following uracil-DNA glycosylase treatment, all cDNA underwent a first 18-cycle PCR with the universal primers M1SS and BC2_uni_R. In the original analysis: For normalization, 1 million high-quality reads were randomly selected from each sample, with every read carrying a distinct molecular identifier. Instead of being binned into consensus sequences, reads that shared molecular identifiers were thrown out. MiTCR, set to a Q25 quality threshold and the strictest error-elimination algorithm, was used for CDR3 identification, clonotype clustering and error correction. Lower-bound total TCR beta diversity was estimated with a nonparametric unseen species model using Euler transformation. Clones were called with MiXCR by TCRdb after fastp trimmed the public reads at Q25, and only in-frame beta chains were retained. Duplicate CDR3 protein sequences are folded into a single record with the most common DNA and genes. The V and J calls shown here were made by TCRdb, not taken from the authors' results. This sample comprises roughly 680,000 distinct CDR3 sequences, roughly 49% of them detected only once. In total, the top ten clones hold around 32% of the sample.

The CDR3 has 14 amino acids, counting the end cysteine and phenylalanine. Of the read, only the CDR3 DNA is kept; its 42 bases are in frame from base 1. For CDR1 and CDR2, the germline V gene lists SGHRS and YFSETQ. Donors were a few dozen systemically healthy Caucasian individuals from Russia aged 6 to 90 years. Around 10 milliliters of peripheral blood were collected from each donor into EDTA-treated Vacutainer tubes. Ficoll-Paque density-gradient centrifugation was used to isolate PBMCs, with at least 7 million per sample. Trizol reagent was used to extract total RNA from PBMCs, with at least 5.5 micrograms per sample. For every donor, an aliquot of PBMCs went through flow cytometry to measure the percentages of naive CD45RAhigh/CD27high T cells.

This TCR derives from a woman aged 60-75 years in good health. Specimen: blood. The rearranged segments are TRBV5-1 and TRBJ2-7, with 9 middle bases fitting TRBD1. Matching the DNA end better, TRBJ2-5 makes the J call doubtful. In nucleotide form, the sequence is TGCGCCAGCAGCTCGGGGACAGGGTTGGAGACCCAGTACTTC. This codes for CASSSGTGLETQYF.